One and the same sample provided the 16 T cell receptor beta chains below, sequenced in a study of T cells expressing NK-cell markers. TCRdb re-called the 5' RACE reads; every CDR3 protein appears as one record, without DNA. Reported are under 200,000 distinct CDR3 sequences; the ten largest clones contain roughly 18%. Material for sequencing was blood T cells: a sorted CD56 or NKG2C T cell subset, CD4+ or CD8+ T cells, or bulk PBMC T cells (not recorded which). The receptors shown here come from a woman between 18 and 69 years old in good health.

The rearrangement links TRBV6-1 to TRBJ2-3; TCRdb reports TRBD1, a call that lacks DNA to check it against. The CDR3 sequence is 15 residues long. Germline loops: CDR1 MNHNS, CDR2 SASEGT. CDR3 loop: CASPPTGGLGGTQYF.

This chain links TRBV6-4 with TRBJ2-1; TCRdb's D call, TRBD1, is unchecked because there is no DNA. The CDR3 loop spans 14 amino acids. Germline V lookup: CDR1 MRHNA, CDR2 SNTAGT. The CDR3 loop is CASSDSIGGGEQFF.

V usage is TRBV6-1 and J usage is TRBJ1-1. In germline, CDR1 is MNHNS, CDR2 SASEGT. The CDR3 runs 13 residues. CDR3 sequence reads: CASSATFGTEAFF.

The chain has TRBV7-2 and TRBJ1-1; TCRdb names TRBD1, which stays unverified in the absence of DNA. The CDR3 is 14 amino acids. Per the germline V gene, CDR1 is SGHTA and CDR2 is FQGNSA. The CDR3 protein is CASSLRQGRTEAFF.

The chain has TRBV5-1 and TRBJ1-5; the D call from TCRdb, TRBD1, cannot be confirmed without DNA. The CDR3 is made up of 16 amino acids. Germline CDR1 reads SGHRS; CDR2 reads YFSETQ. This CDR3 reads CASSDGTGNSNQPQHF.

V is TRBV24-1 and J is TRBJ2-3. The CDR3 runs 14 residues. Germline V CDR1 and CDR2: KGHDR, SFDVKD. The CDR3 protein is CATSESRGTDTQYF.

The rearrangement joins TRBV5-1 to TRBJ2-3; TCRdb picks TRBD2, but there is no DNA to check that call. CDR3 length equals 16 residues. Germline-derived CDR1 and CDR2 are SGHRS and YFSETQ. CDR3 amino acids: CASSLPSGGDSDTQYF.

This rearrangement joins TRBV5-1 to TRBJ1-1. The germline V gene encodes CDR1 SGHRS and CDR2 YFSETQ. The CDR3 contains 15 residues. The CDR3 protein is CASSTTPGGETEAFF.

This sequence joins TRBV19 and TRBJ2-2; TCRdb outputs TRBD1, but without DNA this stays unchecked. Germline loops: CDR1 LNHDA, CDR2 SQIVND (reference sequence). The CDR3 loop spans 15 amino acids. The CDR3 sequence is CASTRRTANTGELFF. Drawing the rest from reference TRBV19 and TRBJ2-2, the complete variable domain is DGGITQSPKYLFRKEGQNVTLSCEQNLNHDAMYWYRQDPGQGLRLIYYSQIVNDFQKGDIAEGYSVSREKKESFPLTVTSAQKNPTAFYLCASTRRTANTGELFFGEGSRLTVL.

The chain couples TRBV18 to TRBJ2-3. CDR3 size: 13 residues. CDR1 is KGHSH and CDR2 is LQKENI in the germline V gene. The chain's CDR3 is CASSPANTDTQYF.

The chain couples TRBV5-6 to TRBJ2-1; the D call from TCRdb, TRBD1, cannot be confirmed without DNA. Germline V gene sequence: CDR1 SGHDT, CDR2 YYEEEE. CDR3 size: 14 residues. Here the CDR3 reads CASSLWGSYNEQFF.

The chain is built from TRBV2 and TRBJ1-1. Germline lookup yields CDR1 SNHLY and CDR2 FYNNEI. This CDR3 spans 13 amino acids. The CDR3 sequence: CASTSQGNTEAFF.

CDR3 sequence: CASSPRWLNNEQFF. The J gene is TRBJ2-1, the V gene TRBV13; the D gene TCRdb calls, TRBD1, cannot be checked with no DNA. The CDR3 length is 14 residues. Germline values: CDR1 PRHDT, CDR2 FYEKMQ (reference sequence). Full variable domain (remainder filled in from reference TRBV13 and TRBJ2-1): AAGVIQSPRHLIKEKRETATLKCYPIPRHDTVYWYQQGPGQDPQFLISFYEKMQSDKGSIPDRFSAQQFSDYHSELNMSSLELGDSALYFCASSPRWLNNEQFFGPGTRLTVL.

This CDR3 reads CSALTSGHYNEQFF. The V and J genes are TRBV20-1 and TRBJ2-1; TCRdb proposes TRBD2, but this gene call is untestable without DNA. The CDR3 totals 14 residues. CDR1 and CDR2 from the germline V gene are DFQATT and SNEGSKA (reference sequence).

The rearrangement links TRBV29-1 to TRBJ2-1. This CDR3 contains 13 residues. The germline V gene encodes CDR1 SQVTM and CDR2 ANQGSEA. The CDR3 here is CSVEGNSRSEQFF.

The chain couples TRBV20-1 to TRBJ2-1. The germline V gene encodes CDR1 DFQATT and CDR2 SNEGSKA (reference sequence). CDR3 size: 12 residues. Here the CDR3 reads CSAQAGESEQFF.